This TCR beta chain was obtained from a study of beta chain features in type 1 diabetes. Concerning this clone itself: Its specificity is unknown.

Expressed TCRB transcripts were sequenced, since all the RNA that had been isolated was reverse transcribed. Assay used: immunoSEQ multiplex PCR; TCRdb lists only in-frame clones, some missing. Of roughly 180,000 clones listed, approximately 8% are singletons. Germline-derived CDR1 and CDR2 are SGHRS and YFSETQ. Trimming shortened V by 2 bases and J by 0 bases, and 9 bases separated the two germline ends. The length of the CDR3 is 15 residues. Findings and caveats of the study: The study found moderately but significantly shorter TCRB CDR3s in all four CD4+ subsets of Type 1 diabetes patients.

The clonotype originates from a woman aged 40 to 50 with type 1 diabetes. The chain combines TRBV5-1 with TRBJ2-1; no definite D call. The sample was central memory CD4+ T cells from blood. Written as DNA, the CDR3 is TGCGCCAGCAGCTTACAGACCAGCTCCTACAATGAGCAGTTCTTC. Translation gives CASSLQTSSYNEQFF. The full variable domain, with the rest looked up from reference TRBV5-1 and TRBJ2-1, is KAGVTQTPRYLIKTRGQQVTLSCSPISGHRSVSWYQQTPGQGLQFLFEYFSETQRNKGNFPGRFSGRQFSNSRSEMNVSTLELGDSALYLCASSLQTSSYNEQFFGPGTRLTVL.